Listed here is a single T cell receptor (beta chain). The authors' processing: The authors estimated nucleated cell counts from reference gene primer amplification. TCRdb's table, derived via immunoSEQ multiplex PCR, lists solely in-frame clones and lacks some. The V and J calls and the clone size are those of that table, but D and trimming were determined from the DNA. The sample has about 85,000 clones; around nine tenths are singletons. The data stem from a study of blood T cell repertoires in COVID-19. Study-wide context: Both acute and convalescent COVID-19 samples were obtained from the United States, Italy and Spain. Sample material is recorded as cDNA or gDNA derived from T cells, B-cell-depleted T cells, or PBMCs.

The CDR3 has 15 amino acids. This TCR came from a man in his fifties or sixties with acute or convalescent COVID-19. Input material: peripheral blood. This chain links TRBV12-2 with TRBJ2-1; TRBD2, the table's D call, lacks a check against the DNA. TRBV12-2 is a pseudogene. CDR3 coding DNA: TGTGCAAGTCGCTTAGATTGGAGCTCCTACAATGAGCAGTTCTTC. Translated, it gives CASRLDWSSYNEQFF.